This T cell receptor (beta chain) was sequenced during a study of blood T cell repertoires in COVID-19. Original handling: Reference gene primers were amplified, and this amplification served to estimate nucleated cell counts. TCRdb's table, derived via immunoSEQ multiplex PCR, lists solely in-frame clones and lacks some. The V and J calls and the clone size are those of that table, but D and trimming were determined from the DNA. The table lists about 270,000 clones, approximately 91% of them singletons, with approximately 2.4% in the top ten. The receptor's source is a woman aged 40 to 50 with acute COVID-19. Material: PBMCs or T cells enriched from blood (not recorded which).

The CDR3 nucleotides read TGTGCCAGCAGCCTGGGGGCGGGACTAGCGGAAGAGACCCAGTACTTC. Residues: CASSLGAGLAEETQYF. This chain connects TRBV3-1 (or the pseudogene TRBV3-2) to TRBJ2-5; 11 bases fit TRBD2. The CDR3 is made up of 16 amino acids. V trimming: 4 bases; J trimming: 3 bases; junction bases outside the gene matches: 7. Germline V gives CDR1 LGHDT, CDR2 YNNKEL (reference sequence).